This T cell receptor beta chain was recovered during a study of T cell changes during pregnancy in multiple sclerosis. Trimming removed 6 bases at V and 7 bases at J, with 7 bases between. Germline V gives CDR1 MNHNS, CDR2 SASEGT. This CDR3 has 11 residues. The protocol was immunoSEQ multiplex PCR, while the TCRdb copy is restricted to in-frame clones and leaves out a portion. The sample has approximately 100,000 clones, almost 95% seen once; the top ten hold roughly 2.4%. V gene TRBV6-1 combines with J gene TRBJ2-1; D is undetermined. The input for sequencing was peripheral blood, taken in the third trimester of pregnancy. The clonotype comes from a female donor with multiple sclerosis, enrolled in a pregnancy study. The CDR3 reads CASSARNEQFF. DNA for the CDR3: TGTGCCAGCAGCGCTAGAAATGAGCAGTTCTTC.